This T cell receptor beta chain comes out of a study of blood T cell repertoires in COVID-19. Original methodology: Estimated nucleated cell counts came from reference gene primer amplification. Assay used: immunoSEQ multiplex PCR; TCRdb lists only in-frame clones, some missing. V, J and clone size were drawn from that table, and D and trimming were deduced from the DNA. This table has more than 95,000 clones, over 55% appearing once. The V end was cut by 4 bases, the J end by 1 base, with 17 bases between. Germline-derived CDR1 and CDR2 are SGHDT and YYEEEE. CDR3 length: 17 residues. The receptor comes from a woman in her 70s with acute or convalescent COVID-19. The chain is built from TRBV5-6 and TRBJ2-2; D gene uncertain. Sequencing input: peripheral blood. In DNA, the CDR3 is TGTGCCAGCAGCAATGGAGTGGGTCGGCGGAACACCGGGGAGCTGTTTTTT. This codes for CASSNGVGRRNTGELFF.